What follows are 20 T cell receptor beta chains derived from one specimen sequenced in a study of breast tumors, draining lymph nodes, adjacent tissues. TCRdb reprocessed the multiplex PCR reads with MiXCR, giving one entry per CDR3 protein. Of around 66,000 distinct CDR3 sequences listed, approximately 47% were seen once; the top ten hold 8.4%. Sequenced input: breast tumor tissue. The source of these receptors is a female donor with breast cancer. Some clones in this sample may be carry-over from other donors' samples.

DNA for the CDR3: TGTGCCAGCAGCGTAGATGACCAGGAGCAGTTCTTC. The encoded protein is CASSVDDQEQFF. The gene calls are TRBV9 and TRBJ2-1, with D uncertain. Germline CDR1 reads SGDLS; CDR2 reads YYNGEE. The CDR3 has 12 residues. V was clipped by 0 bases and J by 10 bases, with 8 bases between them.

The table lists this clonotype with many counts. This sequence joins TRBV19 and TRBJ1-2, with no clear D. The CDR3 is made up of 12 amino acids. V dropped 6 bases and J dropped 13 bases, with 18 bases sitting between them. Germline CDR1 and CDR2: LNHDA and SQIVND (reference sequence). The CDR3 DNA reads TGTGCCAGTAGCCGCCGGGTGGGCCATCCCACCTTC. Translation gives CASSRRVGHPTF.

The chain combines TRBV10-3 with TRBJ2-1, with D tentatively TRBD2 (6 bases). Per the germline V gene, CDR1 is ENHRY and CDR2 is SYGVKD. This CDR3 region has 12 residues. V lost 6 bases and J 8 bases, leaving 11 bases between the germline ends. CDR3 nucleotides: TGTGCCATCAGATCCGGGGGTGATGAGCAGTTCTTC. Encoded protein: CAIRSGGDEQFF.

This chain connects TRBV7-2 to TRBJ1-2; D may be TRBD1 (5 bases). Trimming cost V 2 bases and J 4 bases, with 11 bases left between them. This CDR3 has 14 amino acids. Germline V gene data show CDR1 as SGHTA and CDR2 as FQGNSA. CDR3 coding DNA: TGTGCCAGCAGCTTATTTCAGGGCCCCTATGGCTACACCTTC. Encoded protein: CASSLFQGPYGYTF.

A word on this clonotype: A much larger clone is a single base away; this may be a read error. The V call is TRBV6-5, the J call TRBJ2-5, with D perhaps TRBD1 (6 bases). The CDR3 consists of 14 residues. Germline CDR1 reads MNHEY; CDR2 reads SVGAGI. CDR3 sequence (DNA): TGTGCCAGCAGTTACGGTACGGGACAAGAGACCCAGCACTTC. Its translation: CASSYGTGQETQHF.

This chain connects TRBV3-1 to TRBJ2-1, with a tentative D call TRBD1 (6 bases). Trimming pared 3 bases from V and 6 bases from J, leaving 12 bases between. The germline V gene has CDR1 LGHDT and CDR2 YNNKEL (reference sequence). CDR3 length equals 14 residues. The CDR3: CASSQIQGINEQFF. CDR3 DNA sequence: TGTGCCAGCAGCCAGATACAGGGTATCAATGAGCAGTTCTTC.

The rearrangement links TRBV20-1 to TRBJ2-7; TRBD2 agrees at 9 bases. CDR3 length: 16 residues. CDR1 and CDR2 (germline): DFQATT, SNEGSKA (reference sequence). V dropped 2 bases and J dropped 2; count of bases not matched to a gene: 10. The CDR3 protein is CSARMASGNPTYEQYF. The CDR3 coding sequence is TGCAGTGCTAGAATGGCTAGCGGGAACCCTACCTACGAGCAGTACTTC.

A word on this clonotype: This sequence may be a read error, since a much larger clone differs from it by one base. The J gene is TRBJ1-5, the V gene TRBV9; a possible D gene is TRBD1 (6 bases). There are 15 residues in the CDR3. CDR1 is SGDLS and CDR2 is YYNGEE in the germline V gene. Trimming removed 6 bases at V and 7 bases at J, with 20 bases between. In nucleotides, the CDR3 is TGTGCCAGCACCCAAGGGGGATTGCAGGGACAGCCCCAGCATTTT. This codes for CASTQGGLQGQPQHF.

To note about this clonotype: An end of the junction does not agree with germline; a read error may underlie this. The rearrangement links TRBV7-9 to TRBJ1-5; unclear D gene. This CDR3 has 20 amino acids. The germline V gene has CDR1 SEHNR and CDR2 FQNEAQ (reference sequence). In DNA form, the CDR3 reads TGTGCCAGCAGCTTCTTAATTTGGTGTCCGGAAACCCAAAGCAATCAGCTCCAGCATTTT. Translation gives CASSFLIWCPETQSNQLQHF.

On this clonotype: A much larger clonotype is one base distant, so this may be a read error. The CDR3 does not end in the conserved phenylalanine or tryptophan, so this is likely a read error. The chain employs TRBV19 and TRBJ2-1, with 8 nucleotides matching TRBD2. Trimming at V came to 3 bases and at J to 6 bases, leaving 10 bases not matched to a gene. CDR3 length equals 16 residues. Germline V gene data show CDR1 as LNHDA and CDR2 as SQIVND (reference sequence). The CDR3, as DNA: TGTGCCAGTAGTATGTCGGGAGGGCCGAATCGCAATGAGCAGTTCTCC. Translating it yields CASSMSGGPNRNEQFS.

This clonotype was picked up many times. CDR3 sequence (DNA): TGCAGTGGCAGTAGCGGATTCTGGTACAATGAGCAGTTCTTC. It codes for CSGSSGFWYNEQFF. The chain joins TRBV20-1 to TRBJ2-1; D possibly corresponds to TRBD2 (6 bases). V was shortened by 7 bases and J by 4 bases, with 17 bases between the two germline ends. Per germline, CDR1 DFQATT and CDR2 SNEGSKA (reference sequence). This CDR3 region has 14 residues.

This clonotype was seen many times. The chain couples TRBV28 to TRBJ1-6, with unresolved D. V was trimmed by 4 bases and J by 8 bases, leaving 9 bases between them. Germline values: CDR1 MDHEN, CDR2 SYDVKM. The CDR3 totals 13 residues. The CDR3 DNA follows: TGTGCCAGCAGTTCTCGTCCCGATTCACCCCTCCACTTT. Residues: CASSSRPDSPLHF.

This clonotype was counted many times. J is TRBJ1-5 and V is TRBV19; D is unclear. V was cut by 7 bases and J by 2 bases, with 18 bases left in between. CDR3 length equals 16 residues. Germline CDR1 is LNHDA and CDR2 is SQIVND (reference sequence). The CDR3 here is CASIRSGHGRNQPQHF. CDR3 DNA sequence: TGTGCCAGTATTCGCTCTGGTCACGGACGCAATCAGCCCCAGCATTTT. The variable domain in full, completed from reference TRBV19 and TRBJ1-5, reads DGGITQSPKYLFRKEGQNVTLSCEQNLNHDAMYWYRQDPGQGLRLIYYSQIVNDFQKGDIAEGYSVSREKKESFPLTVTSAQKNPTAFYLCASIRSGHGRNQPQHFGDGTRLSIL.

This clonotype has ten or more counts. The chain carries TRBV19 and TRBJ2-3; 7 bases are shared with TRBD1. Germline CDR1 reads LNHDA; CDR2 reads SQIVND (reference sequence). CDR3 size: 14 residues. Trimming took 3 bases from V and 5 from J; bases not matched to a gene: 5. DNA for the CDR3: TGTGCCAGTAGTATTGGGAACAGGGGAGATACGCAGTATTTT. It codes for CASSIGNRGDTQYF.

This clonotype was observed many times. The chain carries TRBV28 and TRBJ1-2, with a weak D call TRBD1 (5 bases). Germline CDR1 is MDHEN and CDR2 is SYDVKM. Deletions cut 6 bases from V and 8 bases from J, with 13 bases between. This CDR3 is built from 12 residues. CDR3 DNA: TGTGCCAGCAGCAAAGGGGCGCGAGGCTACACCTTC. Its translation is CASSKGARGYTF.

This clonotype has a count of ten or more. CDR3 in amino acids: CASSHGTPSSGNTIYF. The CDR3 region has the DNA TGTGCCAGCAGCCATGGGACGCCGAGCTCTGGAAACACCATATATTTT. V usage is TRBV11-3 and J usage is TRBJ1-3; perhaps TRBD1 as D (5 bases). This CDR3 comprises 16 residues. Trimming removed 5 bases at V and 0 bases at J, with 14 bases between. Germline-derived CDR1 and CDR2 are SGHNT and YENEEA.

Worth noting for this clonotype: Sequence at one end of the junction differs from germline and may be a read error. V gene TRBV11-2 combines with J gene TRBJ2-1; 8 bases are a match to TRBD2. The CDR3 extends over 15 amino acids. Germline V gene lookup returns CDR1 SGHAT and CDR2 FQNNGV. The CDR3 reads CASSLSGGAYNGQFF. DNA of the CDR3: TGCGCCAGCAGCTTGAGCGGGGGAGCTTACAATGGGCAGTTCTTC.

This clonotype showed up many times. The rearrangement links TRBV5-1 to TRBJ2-1; TRBD1 matches 7 bases. The trim removed 3 bases at V and 7 bases at J, leaving 7 bases unmatched. The CDR3 consists of 14 residues. CDR1 is SGHRS and CDR2 is YFSETQ in the germline V gene. Here the CDR3 DNA reads TGCGCCAGCAGCTACCTGGACAGGAGGAATGAGCAGTTCTTC. It translates to CASSYLDRRNEQFF.

The chain employs TRBV20-1 and TRBJ1-4, with 10 bases aligning to TRBD1. This CDR3 is 13 amino acids long. From germline, CDR1 is DFQATT and CDR2 SNEGSKA (reference sequence). V shed 3 bases, J shed 10 bases, and the junction held 5 bases outside the gene matches. CDR3 sequence: CSARDRGVGKLFF. DNA for the CDR3: TGCAGTGCTAGGGACAGGGGGGTGGGAAAACTGTTTTTT.

Details on this clonotype: The missing conserved phenylalanine or tryptophan at the end of this CDR3 makes a read error likely. V is TRBV7-8 and J is TRBJ1-5; 9 bases match TRBD1. The trim removed 5 bases at V and 7 bases at J, leaving 9 bases unmatched. The CDR3 extends over 15 amino acids. Germline V gives CDR1 SGHVS, CDR2 FQNEAQ. The CDR3 here is CASSIRGTGKQPQHL. CDR3 nucleotides: TGTGCCAGCAGCATACGCGGGACAGGGAAGCAGCCCCAGCATTTG.